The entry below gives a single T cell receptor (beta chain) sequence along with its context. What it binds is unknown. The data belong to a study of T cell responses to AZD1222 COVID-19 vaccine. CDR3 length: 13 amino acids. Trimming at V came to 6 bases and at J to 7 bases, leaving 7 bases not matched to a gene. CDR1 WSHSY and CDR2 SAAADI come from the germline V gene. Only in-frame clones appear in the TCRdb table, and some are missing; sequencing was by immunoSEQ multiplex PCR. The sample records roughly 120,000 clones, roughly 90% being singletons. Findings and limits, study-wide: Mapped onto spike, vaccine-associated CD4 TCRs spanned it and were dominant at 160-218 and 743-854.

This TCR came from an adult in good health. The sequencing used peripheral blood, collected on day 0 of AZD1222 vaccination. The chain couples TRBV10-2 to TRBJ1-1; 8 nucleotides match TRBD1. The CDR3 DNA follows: TGCGCCAGCAGGGACAGGGCCGTAAGTGAAGCTTTCTTT. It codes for CASRDRAVSEAFF.